Following are 10 T cell receptor beta chains from one sample sequenced in a study of Graves' ophthalmopathy and Graves' hyperthyroidism. Using RNA transcripts, the TCR beta CDR3 regions were amplified. The workflow started with a first-round RT-PCR run with HTBI primers and then moved on to a second-round multiplex PCR. Via MiXCR, TCRdb re-called the multiplex PCR reads, giving one row per CDR3 protein. The repertoire holds 260,000 or so distinct CDR3 sequences, 45% seen once, with about half in the top ten. Sequencing input: peripheral blood. These receptor sequences come from an adult man with Graves' ophthalmopathy.

This clonotype was seen a handful of times. The chain employs TRBV5-1 and TRBJ2-7; 8 nucleotides line up with TRBD1. CDR1 SGHRS and CDR2 YFSETQ come from the germline V gene. The CDR3 contains 14 residues. Trimming at V came to 0 bases and at J to 2 bases, leaving 1 base not matched to a gene. CDR3 protein: CASSLAQGAYEQYF. CDR3 nucleotide sequence: TGCGCCAGCAGCTTGGCACAGGGGGCCTACGAGCAGTACTTC.

The chain employs TRBV19 and TRBJ2-7, with D possibly being TRBD1 (7 bases). Germline lookup yields CDR1 LNHDA and CDR2 SQIVND (reference sequence). V lost 4 bases to trimming and J lost 7 bases, with 14 bases between them. The CDR3 is 13 residues long. This CDR3 is CASSTRQGGEQYF. DNA of the CDR3: TGTGCCAGTAGTACCAGGCAGGGGGGAGAGCAGTACTTC.

The genes are TRBV2 and TRBJ2-2, with D unclear. The CDR3 runs 13 residues. Trimming cost V 5 bases and J 5 bases, with 9 bases left between them. CDR1 is SNHLY, CDR2 FYNNEI, per germline. CDR3 protein: CASSWARTGELFF. The CDR3 DNA reads as TGTGCCAGCAGTTGGGCAAGGACCGGGGAGCTGTTTTTT.

In its sample, this clonotype was seen a few times. The chain links TRBV7-2 to TRBJ2-7; 11 bases fit TRBD2. Germline V CDR1 and CDR2: SGHTA, FQGNSA. V dropped 5 bases and J dropped 2; count of bases not matched to a gene: 8. This CDR3 is built from 16 residues. The CDR3 DNA is TGTGCCAGCAGCATTGACGGGACTAGCGGACCCTACGAGCAGTACTTC. Its translation: CASSIDGTSGPYEQYF. The full variable domain, rest sourced from reference TRBV7-2 and TRBJ2-7, is GAGVSQSPSNKVTEKGKDVELRCDPISGHTALYWYRQSLGQGLEFLIYFQGNSAPDKSGLPSDRFSAERTGGSVSTLTIQRTQQEDSAVYLCASSIDGTSGPYEQYFGPGTRLTVT.

The chain employs TRBV11-2 and TRBJ1-2; 10 bases are shared with TRBD1. Germline loops: CDR1 SGHAT, CDR2 FQNNGV. After removal of 8 bases from V and 4 bases from J, the junction contained 16 bases not matched to a gene. The CDR3 has 17 amino acids. The CDR3 loop reads CASSPSDRGARVYGYTF. The CDR3 bases are TGTGCCAGCTCACCTTCGGACAGGGGGGCGCGGGTCTATGGCTACACCTTC.

The chain uses TRBV2 and TRBJ1-2; possible D gene TRBD1, 6 bases. Deletions cut 4 bases from V and 5 bases from J, with 11 bases between. The CDR3 extends over 13 amino acids. Looked up from germline, CDR1 is SNHLY and CDR2 is FYNNEI. CDR3 in amino acids: CASSAQGRYGYTF. Written as DNA, the CDR3 is TGTGCCAGCAGTGCACAGGGAAGGTATGGCTACACCTTC.

The chain employs TRBV10-2 and TRBJ1-2; 9 positions agree with TRBD1. The junction had 6 bases not matched to a gene; V was cut back by 3 bases and J by 4 bases. There are 15 residues in the CDR3. Per germline, CDR1 WSHSY and CDR2 SAAADI. The CDR3 loop is CASSERTGAGYGYTF. The DNA for the CDR3 is TGCGCCAGCAGTGAACGGACAGGGGCGGGCTATGGCTACACCTTC.

This clonotype was seen a handful of times. The J gene is TRBJ2-6, the V gene TRBV6-5; 7 bases fit TRBD1. Germline V gene sequence: CDR1 MNHEY, CDR2 SVGAGI. Trimming cost V 6 bases and J 2 bases; bases outside gene matches: 10. CDR3 size: 17 residues. The CDR3 DNA sequence: TGTGCCAGCAGAACACCGACAGGGTATCCTGGGGCCAACGTCCTGACTTTC. Translating gives CASRTPTGYPGANVLTF.

The V and J genes are TRBV4-2 and TRBJ2-6, with D tentatively TRBD2 (6 bases). Germline assignment: CDR1 LGHNA and CDR2 YNFKEQ. V lost 2 bases to trimming and J lost 1 base, with 9 bases between them. CDR3 length: 16 amino acids. CDR3 residues: CASSQLEGSGANVLTF. DNA for the CDR3: TGTGCCAGCAGCCAATTGGAGGGTTCTGGGGCCAACGTCCTGACTTTC.

This clonotype was seen a handful of times. The CDR3 sequence is CASSVAPGDEQYF. The DNA of the CDR3 is TGTGCCAGCAGCGTAGCTCCCGGGGACGAGCAGTACTTC. V usage is TRBV9 and J usage is TRBJ2-7; a weak D match, TRBD2 (5 bases). Germline V CDR1 and CDR2: SGDLS, YYNGEE. Trimming pared 0 bases from V and 5 bases from J, leaving 9 bases between. The CDR3 loop spans 13 amino acids.